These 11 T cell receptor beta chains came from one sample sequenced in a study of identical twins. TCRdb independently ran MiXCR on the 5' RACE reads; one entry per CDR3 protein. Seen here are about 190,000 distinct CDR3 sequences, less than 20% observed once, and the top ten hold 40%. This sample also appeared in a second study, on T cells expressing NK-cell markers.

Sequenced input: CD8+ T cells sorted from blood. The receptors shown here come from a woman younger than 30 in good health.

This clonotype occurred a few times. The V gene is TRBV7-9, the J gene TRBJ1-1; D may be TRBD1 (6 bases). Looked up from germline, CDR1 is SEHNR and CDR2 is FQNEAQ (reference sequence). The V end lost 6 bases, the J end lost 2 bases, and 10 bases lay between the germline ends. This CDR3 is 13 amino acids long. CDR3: CASRRGANTEAFF. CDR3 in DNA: TGTGCCAGCAGGCGGGGGGCCAACACTGAAGCTTTCTTT.

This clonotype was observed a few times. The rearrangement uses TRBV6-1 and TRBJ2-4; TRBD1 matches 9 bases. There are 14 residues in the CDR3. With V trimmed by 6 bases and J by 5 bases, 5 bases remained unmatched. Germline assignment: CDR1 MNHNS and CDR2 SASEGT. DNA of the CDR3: TGTGCCAGCAGGCGACAGGGGGTTGAAAACATTCAGTACTTC. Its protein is CASRRQGVENIQYF.

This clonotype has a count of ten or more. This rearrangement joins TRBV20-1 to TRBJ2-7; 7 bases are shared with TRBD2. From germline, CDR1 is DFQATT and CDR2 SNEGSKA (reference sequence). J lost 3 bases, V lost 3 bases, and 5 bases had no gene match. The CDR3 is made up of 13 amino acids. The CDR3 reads CSARASGNYEQYF. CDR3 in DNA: TGCAGTGCTAGGGCTAGCGGAAACTACGAGCAGTACTTC.

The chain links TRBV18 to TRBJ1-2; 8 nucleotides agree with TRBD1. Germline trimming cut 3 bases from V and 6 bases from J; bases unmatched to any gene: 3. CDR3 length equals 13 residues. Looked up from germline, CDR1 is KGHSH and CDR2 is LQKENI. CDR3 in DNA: TGTGCCAGCTCACCCGGACAGGGAGATGGCTACACCTTC. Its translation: CASSPGQGDGYTF.

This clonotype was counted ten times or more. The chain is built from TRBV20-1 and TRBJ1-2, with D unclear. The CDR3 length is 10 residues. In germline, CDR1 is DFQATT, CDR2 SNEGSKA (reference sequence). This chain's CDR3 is CTPNSRTRTF. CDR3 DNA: TGCACTCCAAATTCGAGGACCCGTACCTTC.

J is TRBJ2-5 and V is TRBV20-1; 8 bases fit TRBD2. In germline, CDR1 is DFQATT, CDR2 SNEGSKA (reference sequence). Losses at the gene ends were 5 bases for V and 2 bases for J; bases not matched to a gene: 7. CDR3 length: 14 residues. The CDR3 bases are TGCAGTGCTTCTGGACTAGCCTTACAAGAGACCCAGTACTTC. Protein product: CSASGLALQETQYF.

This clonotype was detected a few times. The CDR3 region has the DNA TGTGCCAGCAGTTCGGGACTAGCCCCGTACCAAGAGACCCAGTACTTC. It codes for CASSSGLAPYQETQYF. The chain recombines TRBV12-3 or TRBV12-4 with TRBJ2-5; TRBD2 matches 9 bases. The CDR3 spans 16 residues. Unmatched junction bases numbered 6, after V lost 4 bases and J lost 0 bases.

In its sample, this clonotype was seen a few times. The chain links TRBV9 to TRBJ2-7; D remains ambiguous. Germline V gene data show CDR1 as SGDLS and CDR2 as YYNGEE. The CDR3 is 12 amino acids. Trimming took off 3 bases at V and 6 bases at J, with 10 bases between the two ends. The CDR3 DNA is TGTGCCAGCAGCGGCCTCTCGAGCGAGCAGTACTTC. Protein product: CASSGLSSEQYF.

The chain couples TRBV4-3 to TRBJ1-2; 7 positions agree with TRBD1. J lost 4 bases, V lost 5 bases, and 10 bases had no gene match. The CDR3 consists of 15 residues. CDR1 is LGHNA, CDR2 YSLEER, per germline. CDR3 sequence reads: CASSALQGPLYGYTF. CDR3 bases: TGCGCCAGCAGCGCATTACAGGGGCCCCTCTATGGCTACACCTTC.

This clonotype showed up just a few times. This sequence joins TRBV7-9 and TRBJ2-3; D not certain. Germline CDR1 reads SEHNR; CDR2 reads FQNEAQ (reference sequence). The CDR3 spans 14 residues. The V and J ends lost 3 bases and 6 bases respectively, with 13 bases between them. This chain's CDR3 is CASSFLLDPDTQYF. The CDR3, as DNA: TGTGCCAGCAGCTTTCTTCTAGACCCGGATACGCAGTATTTT.

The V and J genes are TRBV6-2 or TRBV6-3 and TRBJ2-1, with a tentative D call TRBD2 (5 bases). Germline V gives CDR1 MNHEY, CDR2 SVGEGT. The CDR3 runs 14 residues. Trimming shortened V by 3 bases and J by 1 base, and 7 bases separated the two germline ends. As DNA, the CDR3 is TGTGCCAGCAGTTATAGCGATTCCTACAATGAGCAGTTCTTC. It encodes CASSYSDSYNEQFF.